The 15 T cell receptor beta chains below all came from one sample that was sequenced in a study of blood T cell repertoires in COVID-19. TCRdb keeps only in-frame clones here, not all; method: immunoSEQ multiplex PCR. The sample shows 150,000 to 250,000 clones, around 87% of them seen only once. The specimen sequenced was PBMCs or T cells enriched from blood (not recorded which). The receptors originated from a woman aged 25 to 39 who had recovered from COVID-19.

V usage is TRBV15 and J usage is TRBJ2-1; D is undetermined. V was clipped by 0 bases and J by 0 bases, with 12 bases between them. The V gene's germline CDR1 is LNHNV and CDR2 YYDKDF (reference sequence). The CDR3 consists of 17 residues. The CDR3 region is CATSRDPTYSSYNEQFF. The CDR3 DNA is TGTGCCACCAGCAGAGATCCTACTTACAGCTCCTACAATGAGCAGTTCTTC.

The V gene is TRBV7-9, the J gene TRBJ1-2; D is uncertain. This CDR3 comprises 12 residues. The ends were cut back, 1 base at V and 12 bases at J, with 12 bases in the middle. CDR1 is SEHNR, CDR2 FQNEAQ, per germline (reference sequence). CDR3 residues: CASSLGDPLNTF. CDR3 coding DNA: TGTGCCAGCAGCTTAGGAGATCCCCTTAACACCTTC.

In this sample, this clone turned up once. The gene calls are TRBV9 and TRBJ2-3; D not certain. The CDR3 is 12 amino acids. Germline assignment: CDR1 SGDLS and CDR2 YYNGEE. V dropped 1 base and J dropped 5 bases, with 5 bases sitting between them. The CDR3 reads CASSVNGDTQYF. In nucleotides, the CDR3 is TGTGCCAGCAGCGTAAACGGAGATACGCAGTATTTT.

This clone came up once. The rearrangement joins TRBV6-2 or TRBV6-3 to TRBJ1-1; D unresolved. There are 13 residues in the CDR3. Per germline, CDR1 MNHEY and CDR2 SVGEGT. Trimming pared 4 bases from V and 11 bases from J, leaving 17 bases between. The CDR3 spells CASSFGPASGAFF. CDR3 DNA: TGTGCCAGCAGTTTCGGGCCCGCCTCGGGGGCTTTCTTT.

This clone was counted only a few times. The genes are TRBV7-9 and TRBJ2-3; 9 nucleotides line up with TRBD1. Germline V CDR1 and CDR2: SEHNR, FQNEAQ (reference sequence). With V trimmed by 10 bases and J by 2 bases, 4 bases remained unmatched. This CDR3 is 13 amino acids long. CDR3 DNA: TGTGCCAACCGGGACAGGGACACAGATACGCAGTATTTT. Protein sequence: CANRDRDTDTQYF. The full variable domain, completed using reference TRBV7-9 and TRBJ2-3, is DTGVSQNPRHKITKRGQNVTFRCDPISEHNRLYWYRQTLGQGPEFLTYFQNEAQLEKSRLLSDRFSAERPKGSFSTLEIQRTEQGDSAMYLCANRDRDTDTQYFGPGTRLTVL.

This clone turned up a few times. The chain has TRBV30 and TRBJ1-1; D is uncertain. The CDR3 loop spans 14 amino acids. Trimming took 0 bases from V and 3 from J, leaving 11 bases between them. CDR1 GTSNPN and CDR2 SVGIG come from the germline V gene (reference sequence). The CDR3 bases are TGTGCCTGGAGTGTACGGCGGATGGACACTGAAGCTTTCTTT. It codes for CAWSVRRMDTEAFF.

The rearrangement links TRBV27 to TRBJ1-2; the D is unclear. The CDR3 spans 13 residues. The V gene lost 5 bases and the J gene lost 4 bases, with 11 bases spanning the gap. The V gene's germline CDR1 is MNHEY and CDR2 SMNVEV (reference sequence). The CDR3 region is CASSPNQVYGYTF. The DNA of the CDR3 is TGTGCCAGCAGTCCAAACCAGGTCTATGGCTACACCTTC.

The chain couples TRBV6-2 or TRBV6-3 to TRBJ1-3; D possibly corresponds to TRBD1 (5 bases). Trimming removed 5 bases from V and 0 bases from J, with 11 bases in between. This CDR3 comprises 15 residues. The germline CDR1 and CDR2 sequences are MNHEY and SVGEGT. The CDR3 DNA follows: TGTGCCAGCAGTCATCGACAGAGCTCTGGAAACACCATATATTTT. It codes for CASSHRQSSGNTIYF.

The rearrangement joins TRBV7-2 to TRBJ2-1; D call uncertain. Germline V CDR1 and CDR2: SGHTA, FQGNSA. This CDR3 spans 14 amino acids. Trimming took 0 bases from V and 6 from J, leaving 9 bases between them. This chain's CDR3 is CASSLAGPFNEQFF. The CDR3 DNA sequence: TGTGCCAGCAGCTTAGCGGGCCCGTTCAATGAGCAGTTCTTC. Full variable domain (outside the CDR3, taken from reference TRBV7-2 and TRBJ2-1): GAGVSQSPSNKVTEKGKDVELRCDPISGHTALYWYRQSLGQGLEFLIYFQGNSAPDKSGLPSDRFSAERTGGSVSTLTIQRTQQEDSAVYLCASSLAGPFNEQFFGPGTRLTVL.

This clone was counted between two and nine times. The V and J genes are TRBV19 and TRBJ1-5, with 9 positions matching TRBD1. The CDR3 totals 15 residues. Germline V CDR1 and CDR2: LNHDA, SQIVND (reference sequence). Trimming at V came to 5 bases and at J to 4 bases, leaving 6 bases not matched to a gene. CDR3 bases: TGTGCCAGTAGTCGCCGGGACAGGGCAAATCAGCCCCAGCATTTT. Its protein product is CASSRRDRANQPQHF.

CDR3: CASSLGTGRITEAFF. CDR3 bases: TGTGCCAGCAGCTTAGGGACAGGGCGCATTACTGAAGCTTTCTTT. This chain connects TRBV7-9 to TRBJ1-1, with TRBD1 identical over 8 bases. Looked up from germline, CDR1 is SEHNR and CDR2 is FQNEAQ (reference sequence). The CDR3 is made up of 15 amino acids. The J segment lost 5 bases and the V segment lost 1 base, leaving 6 bases of the junction unmatched.

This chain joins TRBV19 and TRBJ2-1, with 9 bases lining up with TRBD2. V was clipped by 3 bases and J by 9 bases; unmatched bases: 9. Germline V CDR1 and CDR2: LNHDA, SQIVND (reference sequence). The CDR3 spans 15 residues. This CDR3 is CASSILAGIGGEQFF. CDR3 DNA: TGTGCCAGTAGTATCCTAGCGGGGATAGGCGGTGAGCAGTTCTTC.

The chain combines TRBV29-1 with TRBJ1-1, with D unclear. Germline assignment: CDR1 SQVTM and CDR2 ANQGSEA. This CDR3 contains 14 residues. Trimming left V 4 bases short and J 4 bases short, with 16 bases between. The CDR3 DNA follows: TGCAGCGTTGTAAGTGGAGGCTCTGGCACTGAAGCTTTCTTT. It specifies CSVVSGGSGTEAFF.

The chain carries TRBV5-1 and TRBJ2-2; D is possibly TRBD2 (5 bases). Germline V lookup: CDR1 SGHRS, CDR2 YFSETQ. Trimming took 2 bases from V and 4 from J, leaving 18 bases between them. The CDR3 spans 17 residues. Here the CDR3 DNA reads TGCGCCAGCAGCTTCGGGGTCGTGAGTCCAGTCACCGGGGAGCTGTTTTTT. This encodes CASSFGVVSPVTGELFF. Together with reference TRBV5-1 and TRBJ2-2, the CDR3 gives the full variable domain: KAGVTQTPRYLIKTRGQQVTLSCSPISGHRSVSWYQQTPGQGLQFLFEYFSETQRNKGNFPGRFSGRQFSNSRSEMNVSTLELGDSALYLCASSFGVVSPVTGELFFGEGSRLTVL.

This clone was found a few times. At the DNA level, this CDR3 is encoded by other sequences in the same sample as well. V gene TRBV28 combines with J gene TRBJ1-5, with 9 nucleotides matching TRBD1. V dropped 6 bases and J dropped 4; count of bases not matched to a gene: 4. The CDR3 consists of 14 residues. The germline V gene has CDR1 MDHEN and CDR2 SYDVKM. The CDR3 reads CASSLGTGNQPQHF. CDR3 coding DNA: TGTGCCAGCAGCCTCGGGACAGGGAATCAGCCCCAGCATTTT.